The 21 T cell receptor beta chains presented below share a single source sample, sequenced in a study of beta chain features in type 1 diabetes (dated by TCRdb to 2016 to 2018). Overall study outcomes, separate from this receptor: Type 1 diabetes patients showed a moderate but significant shortening of TCRB CDR3 length in all four CD4+ subsets.

Library prep was done by the immunoSEQ multiplex PCR assay. The entire isolated RNA was reverse transcribed using the High Capacity cDNA Reverse Transcription Kit, and thus expressed TCRB transcripts were sequenced. In its TCRdb copy, this immuneACCESS table keeps in-frame sequences only and misses some clones. Where compared with another copy, unresolved V genes explain less than half of these, and the others have no known cause. For this sample the table gives about 22,000 clones, of which about three fifths were detected only once. The ten largest clones take up under 0.45% of the sample. Antigen specificity for these receptors is unknown. Sequences were obtained from stem cell memory CD4+ T cells from blood. The cell subset or site label on this specimen signifies: stem cell-like memory CD4+ T cells. The source is a man between 18 and 29 years old with type 1 diabetes.

This clone came up a few times. The V gene is TRBV7-2, the J gene TRBJ2-3; 11 bases line up with TRBD2. This CDR3 is 16 amino acids long. After removal of 4 bases from V and 5 bases from J, the junction contained 8 bases not matched to a gene. Germline V gives CDR1 SGHTA, CDR2 FQGNSA. The CDR3 coding sequence is TGTGCCAGCAGCTCCTATAGCGGGGGGGCCGGAGATACGCAGTATTTT. Encoded protein: CASSSYSGGAGDTQYF.

The gene calls are TRBV28 and TRBJ1-2; D is perhaps TRBD1 (5 bases). The germline V and J ends were trimmed by 6 bases and 2 bases, with 10 bases remaining between them. This CDR3 is 13 amino acids long. Germline V gives CDR1 MDHEN, CDR2 SYDVKM. CDR3 sequence reads: CASSPGGNYGYTF. The CDR3 region has the DNA TGTGCCAGCAGCCCCGGGGGGAACTATGGCTACACCTTC.

This clone has just a few counts. The gene calls are TRBV29-1 and TRBJ2-7, with 8 bases that match TRBD2. The length of the CDR3 is 12 residues. The junction had 4 bases not matched to a gene; V was cut back by 6 bases and J by 3 bases. Germline V gene lookup returns CDR1 SQVTM and CDR2 ANQGSEA. The CDR3 DNA is TGCAGCGTAAGCGGGAGAGGCTACGAGCAGTACTTC. It translates to CSVSGRGYEQYF.

This chain joins TRBV7-2 and TRBJ2-7; a possible D gene is TRBD2 (6 bases). V was clipped by 7 bases and J by 0 bases, with 13 bases between them. In germline, CDR1 is SGHTA, CDR2 FQGNSA. This CDR3 region has 14 residues. CDR3 residues: CASTPSGSSYEQYF. CDR3 in DNA: TGTGCCAGCACCCCCTCCGGGAGCTCCTACGAGCAGTACTTC.

The genes are TRBV2 and TRBJ2-5; 13 positions match TRBD2. CDR3 length: 16 residues. V trimming: 6 bases; J trimming: 1 base; junction bases outside the gene matches: 5. CDR1 and CDR2 (germline): SNHLY, FYNNEI. The chain's CDR3 is CASRTSGGVRQETQYF. As DNA, the CDR3 is TGTGCCAGCAGAACTAGCGGGGGGGTGCGCCAAGAGACCCAGTACTTC.

The CDR3 loop is CASSPGTSGSNEQFF. In DNA form, the CDR3 reads TGTGCCAGCTCCCCCGGGACTAGCGGGAGCAATGAGCAGTTCTTC. V and J are TRBV18 and TRBJ2-1; TRBD2 matches 14 bases. Trimming cost V 6 bases and J 6 bases; bases outside gene matches: 4. Per germline, CDR1 KGHSH and CDR2 LQKENI. CDR3 length: 15 residues.

The gene calls are TRBV27 and TRBJ1-1, with D possibly TRBD1 on 5 matching bases. Germline V gene sequence: CDR1 MNHEY, CDR2 SMNVEV (reference sequence). The CDR3 spans 14 residues. V shed 4 bases and J shed 4 bases, with 13 bases lying between them. DNA of the CDR3: TGTGCCAGCAGTTACTGGAGGGGAGGCACTGAAGCTTTCTTT. Translation: CASSYWRGGTEAFF.

The chain employs TRBV18 and TRBJ1-5, with TRBD1 identical over 7 bases. The CDR3 has 15 amino acids. Trimming removed 5 bases from V and 6 bases from J; junction bases left unmatched: 10. CDR1 is KGHSH, CDR2 LQKENI, per germline. This chain's CDR3 is CASSADRVRSQPQHF. The CDR3 DNA sequence: TGTGCCAGCTCAGCCGACAGGGTAAGAAGTCAGCCCCAGCATTTT.

The chain employs TRBV7-6 and TRBJ2-7, with 8 bases matching TRBD1. With V trimmed by 5 bases and J by 7 bases, 10 bases remained unmatched. Germline loops: CDR1 SGHVS, CDR2 FNYEAQ. The CDR3 runs 14 residues. CDR3 sequence (DNA): TGTGCCAGCAGCCTACGGACAGGGTTGGGAGAGCAGTACTTC. This sequence encodes CASSLRTGLGEQYF.

This clone has only a few counts. V usage is TRBV7-9 and J usage is TRBJ2-2, with 10 nucleotides matching TRBD2. The junction had 4 bases not matched to a gene; V was cut back by 2 bases and J by 7 bases. CDR3 length equals 15 residues. CDR1 is SEHNR, CDR2 FQNEAQ, per germline (reference sequence). The CDR3, as DNA: TGTGCCAGCAGCTTATGGACTAGCGGTGACGGGGAGCTGTTTTTT. Encoded protein: CASSLWTSGDGELFF.

The chain carries TRBV5-6 and TRBJ2-5; D is unresolved. The J call is doubtful: the DNA matches TRBJ2-7 better. The length of the CDR3 is 12 residues. Germline V gives CDR1 SGHDT, CDR2 YYEEEE. Here the CDR3 reads CASSLDRYEQYF. CDR3 nucleotides: TGTGCCAGCAGCTTGGATCGGTACGAGCAGTACTTC.

The chain uses TRBV30 and TRBJ1-3; TRBD1 is a possible D gene (6 bases). The germline CDR1 and CDR2 sequences are GTSNPN and SVGIG (reference sequence). V lost 5 bases to trimming and J lost 0 bases, with 14 bases between them. The CDR3 totals 15 residues. The CDR3 DNA follows: TGTGCCTGGGCTCCTCTGACAGGCTCTGGAAACACCATATATTTT. This translates into CAWAPLTGSGNTIYF.

This clone was recorded a few times. This chain connects TRBV25-1 to TRBJ2-5, with 9 bases lining up with TRBD2. Germline CDR1 is MGHDK and CDR2 is SYGVNS. The junction had 6 bases not matched to a gene; V was cut back by 3 bases and J by 1 base. The CDR3 is 16 amino acids. CDR3 sequence reads: CASSDIAGDFQETQYF. The CDR3 nucleotides read TGTGCCAGCAGTGATATAGCGGGAGACTTCCAAGAGACCCAGTACTTC.

This clone was counted between two and nine times. The chain combines TRBV6-5 with TRBJ2-7; 9 bases align to TRBD1. The J segment lost 5 bases and the V segment lost 1 base, leaving 9 bases of the junction unmatched. The germline V gene encodes CDR1 MNHEY and CDR2 SVGAGI. This CDR3 is built from 16 residues. The CDR3 sequence: CASSYLATGGIDEQYF. In DNA form, the CDR3 reads TGTGCCAGCAGTTACTTAGCGACAGGGGGGATCGACGAGCAGTACTTC.

The chain couples TRBV18 to TRBJ2-5; 12 positions agree with TRBD1. The CDR3 runs 17 residues. Germline V gives CDR1 KGHSH, CDR2 LQKENI. The ends lost 0 bases at V and 4 bases at J; junction bases unmatched: 6. The CDR3 sequence is CASSPPGQGAVRETQYF. The DNA of the CDR3 is TGTGCCAGCTCACCACCGGGACAGGGGGCTGTTCGAGAGACCCAGTACTTC.

This clone was seen more than once but under ten times. The CDR3 sequence: CASSYSGTLAGNEQFF. The CDR3 coding sequence is TGTGCCAGCAGTTACTCCGGGACACTCGCCGGCAATGAGCAGTTCTTC. The chain links TRBV6-5 to TRBJ2-1; the D gene is possibly TRBD1 (6 bases). This CDR3 has 16 amino acids. V dropped 0 bases and J dropped 6 bases, with 15 bases sitting between them. Germline CDR1 reads MNHEY; CDR2 reads SVGAGI.

The chain employs TRBV11-2 and TRBJ1-3; perhaps TRBD1 as D (6 bases). The length of the CDR3 is 15 residues. Germline values: CDR1 SGHAT, CDR2 FQNNGV. V lost 5 bases, J lost 5 bases, and 16 bases lay in between. The CDR3 sequence is CASSQEQGARNTIYF. The CDR3 bases are TGTGCCAGCAGCCAGGAACAGGGAGCTAGAAACACCATATATTTT.

This clone occurred a few times. The V and J genes are TRBV6-6 and TRBJ2-3, with 9 bases fitting TRBD1. Losses at the gene ends were 7 bases for V and 3 bases for J; bases not matched to a gene: 8. Germline CDR1 and CDR2: MNHNY and SVGAGI (reference sequence). The CDR3 extends over 15 amino acids. In DNA form, the CDR3 reads TGTGCCAGCACCACGGGACAGGGCTTGACAGATACGCAGTATTTT. Protein: CASTTGQGLTDTQYF.

Points on this clone: Other DNA sequences in this sample translate to the same CDR3. The rearrangement joins TRBV2 to TRBJ2-2; D is uncertain. CDR1 and CDR2 from the germline V gene are SNHLY and FYNNEI. Trimming left V 1 base short and J 7 bases short, with 10 bases between. This CDR3 contains 14 residues. CDR3 sequence: CASSEDTSVGELFF. The CDR3 nucleotides are TGTGCCAGCAGTGAAGACACGAGCGTCGGGGAGCTGTTTTTT.

This clone has only one observation. The rearrangement uses TRBV5-1 and TRBJ2-7; perhaps TRBD2 as D (5 bases). Per the germline V gene, CDR1 is SGHRS and CDR2 is YFSETQ. V was shortened by 2 bases and J by 3 bases, with 12 bases between the two germline ends. The CDR3 loop spans 14 amino acids. The CDR3 DNA reads as TGCGCCAGCAGCTTTACGGGGAAAGACTACGAGCAGTACTTC. It is translated as CASSFTGKDYEQYF.

The J gene is TRBJ2-2, the V gene TRBV5-6; 10 bases map to TRBD1. The trim removed 0 bases at V and 6 bases at J, leaving 2 bases unmatched. Germline CDR1 SGHDT, CDR2 YYEEEE. The CDR3 is 15 residues long. For the CDR3, the DNA is TGTGCCAGCAGCTTGGTAGGACAGGGGGCCGGGGAGCTGTTTTTT. It encodes CASSLVGQGAGELFF.